In its sample, the clone carrying this T cell receptor beta chain was seen a few times. Naive CD8 sequencing libraries were generated from around 18,000 to 910,000 sorted cells, with 10%, 30% or 50% RNA as input. These data come from a study of molecular identifiers for immune sequencing clone quantification. TCRdb itself ran the PCR reads through MiXCR, one entry per CDR3 protein. The sample lists 80,000 to 130,000 distinct CDR3 sequences, under 40% occurring once. V lost 3 bases, J lost 9 bases, and 15 bases lay in between. CDR3 length: 15 residues. Sequences were obtained from naive CD8+ T cells from blood, with Jurkat cell RNA spiked in. Specified subset: FACS-sorted CD8+CD4-CCR7+CD45RA+ naive T cells. The genes are TRBV23-1 and TRBJ1-6; D gene ambiguous. TRBV23-1 is flagged as an ORF with uncertain function. The sequence derives from a human donor in good health. Some libraries in this study had Jurkat cell RNA spiked in. CDR3 coding DNA: TGCGCCAGCAGTCACACGGACCTGTCCGGTTCACCCCTCCACTTT. Its translation is CASSHTDLSGSPLHF.